The 32 T cell receptor beta chains reported below all come from one sample, sequenced in a study of response to subunit inactivated influenza vaccine. TCRdb reprocessed the RT-PCR reads via MiXCR and lists one record per CDR3 protein. The data hold some 850,000 distinct CDR3 sequences, with less than 20% observed a single time. The sequenced sample was PBMCs from blood, obtained more than 4 days after vaccination. These receptors were obtained from a man aged 50 or older who received an inactivated influenza vaccine.

A few counts support this clonotype. The chain employs TRBV4-3 and TRBJ2-1; maybe TRBD2 (6 bases). The V and J ends lost 0 bases and 3 bases respectively, with 21 bases between them. The CDR3 has 19 residues. Germline V gene lookup returns CDR1 LGHNA and CDR2 YSLEER. In DNA form, the CDR3 reads TGCGCCAGCAGCCAAGATCGGATTTGGGGAATCGGGGGCTACAATGAGCAGTTCTTC. Translating gives CASSQDRIWGIGGYNEQFF.

V is TRBV4-3 and J is TRBJ2-2, with D perhaps matching TRBD1 (5 bases). V gave up 4 bases and J gave up 4 bases, with 10 bases separating them. The germline V gene encodes CDR1 LGHNA and CDR2 YSLEER. This CDR3 has 14 amino acids. CDR3 sequence reads: CASSRPGLTGELFF. In DNA, the CDR3 is TGCGCCAGCAGCCGACCAGGGCTCACCGGGGAGCTGTTTTTT.

This chain links TRBV29-1 with TRBJ2-1, with D tentatively TRBD1 or TRBD2 (6 bases each). The CDR3 is made up of 11 amino acids. The germline V gene has CDR1 SQVTM and CDR2 ANQGSEA. V lost 5 bases and J lost 8, with 10 bases in between. Here the CDR3 reads CSVYGGYEQFF. The CDR3 DNA follows: TGCAGCGTTTACGGGGGCTATGAGCAGTTCTTC.

In its sample, this clonotype was seen a few times. The V call is TRBV27, the J call TRBJ2-1, with D possibly being TRBD2 (6 bases). CDR1 and CDR2 (germline): MNHEY, SMNVEV (reference sequence). The V gene lost 2 bases and the J gene lost 9 bases, with 14 bases spanning the gap. The CDR3 runs to 14 residues. In nucleotides, the CDR3 is TGTGCCAGCAGTTTAGTTGCGGGATTAAGTGAGCAGTTCTTC. It encodes CASSLVAGLSEQFF.

The chain has TRBV12-3 or TRBV12-4 and TRBJ2-5; no clear D gene. Trimming left V 2 bases short and J 5 bases short, with 9 bases between. The CDR3 is 13 amino acids. The CDR3 region is CASSLTLGETQYF. For the CDR3, the DNA is TGTGCCAGCAGTTTAACGTTGGGGGAGACCCAGTACTTC.

This clonotype appeared once. The chain joins TRBV7-9 to TRBJ2-1; 13 nucleotides agree with TRBD2. J lost 9 bases, V lost 3 bases, and 8 bases had no gene match. The CDR3 loop spans 16 amino acids. Germline V gene lookup returns CDR1 SEHNR and CDR2 FQNEAQ (reference sequence). CDR3 region: CASSFPGTSGNVEQFF. CDR3 in DNA: TGTGCCAGCAGCTTTCCCGGGACTAGCGGGAACGTTGAGCAGTTCTTC.

The CDR3 DNA reads as TGTGCCAGCAGTTACGGGGCAGGGGTCCGGGATGAGCAGTTCTTC. This encodes CASSYGAGVRDEQFF. This chain links TRBV6-5 with TRBJ2-1; D is perhaps TRBD1 (6 bases). The CDR3 is 15 residues long. Germline assignment: CDR1 MNHEY and CDR2 SVGAGI. Trimming removed 2 bases at V and 8 bases at J, with 16 bases between.

The chain couples TRBV19 to TRBJ2-2; D perhaps matches TRBD1 (6 bases). In germline, CDR1 is LNHDA, CDR2 SQIVND (reference sequence). Trimming cost V 6 bases and J 5 bases, with 10 bases left between them. This CDR3 spans 13 amino acids. The CDR3, as DNA: TGTGCCAGTAGAACAGGGTGGACCGGGGAGCTGTTTTTT. This encodes CASRTGWTGELFF.

The J gene is TRBJ1-1, the V gene TRBV18; TRBD1 agrees at 7 bases. Germline values: CDR1 KGHSH, CDR2 LQKENI. This CDR3 is built from 15 residues. The trim removed 3 bases at V and 1 base at J, leaving 5 bases unmatched. CDR3 residues: CASSPSPGGNTEAFF. The CDR3, as DNA: TGTGCCAGCTCACCTTCTCCAGGGGGGAACACTGAAGCTTTCTTT.

The CDR3 bases are TGCAGTGCTAAACAGGGTTTGGCTGAAGCTTTCTTT. The encoded protein is CSAKQGLAEAFF. The chain recombines TRBV20-1 with TRBJ1-1, with a tentative D call TRBD1 (6 bases). Germline V CDR1 and CDR2: DFQATT, SNEGSKA (reference sequence). This CDR3 comprises 12 residues. V lost 4 bases to trimming and J lost 6 bases, with 12 bases between them.

This chain links TRBV24-1 with TRBJ1-4; 9 bases agree with TRBD1. The CDR3 loop spans 16 amino acids. The trim removed 3 bases at V and 7 bases at J, leaving 8 bases unmatched. Germline V gene lookup returns CDR1 KGHDR and CDR2 SFDVKD. This CDR3 is CATSDPPGQGSEKLFF. CDR3 DNA sequence: TGTGCCACCAGTGATCCGCCGGGACAGGGTAGTGAAAAACTGTTTTTT.

CDR3 sequence reads: CSVEDKVRHPYEQYF. The CDR3 DNA reads TGCAGCGTTGAAGATAAGGTCAGACACCCCTACGAGCAGTACTTC. This sequence joins TRBV29-1 and TRBJ2-7; no definite D call. Deletions cut 0 bases from V and 2 bases from J, with 14 bases between. Germline V gene data show CDR1 as SQVTM and CDR2 as ANQGSEA. There are 15 residues in the CDR3.

The chain joins TRBV30 to TRBJ2-7; D tentatively reads TRBD1 or TRBD2 (5 bases each). CDR3 length equals 15 residues. Trimming cost V 1 base and J 3 bases, with 16 bases left between them. The germline gives CDR1 GTSNPN, CDR2 SVGIG (reference sequence). The CDR3 sequence is CAWSDGDLAHYEQYF. CDR3 nucleotides: TGTGCCTGGAGTGACGGGGACCTGGCTCACTACGAGCAGTACTTC.

This clonotype has more than one count but fewer than ten. This chain uses TRBV24-1 with TRBJ2-1; 7 positions match TRBD1. This CDR3 contains 13 residues. Germline trimming cut 0 bases from V and 14 bases from J; bases unmatched to any gene: 6. Per the germline V gene, CDR1 is KGHDR and CDR2 is SFDVKD. In DNA, the CDR3 is TGTGCCACCAGTGATTTGCCTGGGACAGAAGAGTTCTTC. This sequence encodes CATSDLPGTEEFF.

This clonotype has only a few counts. The chain recombines TRBV5-1 with TRBJ2-2; 7 positions agree with TRBD1. CDR1 and CDR2 (germline): SGHRS, YFSETQ. This CDR3 is 15 amino acids long. Unmatched junction bases numbered 7, after V lost 4 bases and J lost 4 bases. The DNA for the CDR3 is TGCGCCAGCAGCCAAGACAGGGCGGCCACCGGGGAGCTGTTTTTT. This encodes CASSQDRAATGELFF. Drawing the rest from reference TRBV5-1 and TRBJ2-2, the complete variable domain is KAGVTQTPRYLIKTRGQQVTLSCSPISGHRSVSWYQQTPGQGLQFLFEYFSETQRNKGNFPGRFSGRQFSNSRSEMNVSTLELGDSALYLCASSQDRAATGELFFGEGSRLTVL.

The table lists this clonotype with a few counts. The chain joins TRBV4-2 to TRBJ1-3; perhaps TRBD1 as D (5 bases). The CDR3 totals 16 residues. Trimming removed 0 bases from V and 3 bases from J, with 12 bases in between. CDR1 is LGHNA, CDR2 YNFKEQ, per germline. DNA of the CDR3: TGTGCCAGCAGCCAAGATCGGCAGGGTTTTGGAAACACCATATATTTT. Protein product: CASSQDRQGFGNTIYF.

This clonotype has a handful of counts. V is TRBV15 and J is TRBJ1-5; D gene uncertain. CDR3 size: 16 residues. The germline gives CDR1 LNHNV, CDR2 YYDKDF (reference sequence). Trimming pared 0 bases from V and 0 bases from J, leaving 9 bases between. The CDR3 coding sequence is TGTGCCACCAGCAGAGAGACCGCATATAGCAATCAGCCCCAGCATTTT. It is translated as CATSRETAYSNQPQHF.

The chain combines TRBV6-2 or TRBV6-3 with TRBJ1-2; possible D gene TRBD1, 6 bases. CDR3 length: 13 residues. CDR1 is MNHEY, CDR2 SVGEGT, per germline. V shed 6 bases and J shed 6 bases, with 14 bases lying between them. The CDR3 nucleotides are TGTGCCAGCAGCCGAAGGACAGACCATGGCTACACCTTC. Amino acid sequence: CASSRRTDHGYTF.

This clonotype was counted a single time. V is TRBV24-1 and J is TRBJ1-5, with a weak D call TRBD1 (6 bases). The CDR3 is made up of 15 amino acids. V was cut by 4 bases and J by 1 base, with 10 bases left in between. Germline-derived CDR1 and CDR2 are KGHDR and SFDVKD. Here the CDR3 reads CATSDRTASNQPQHF. The CDR3 bases are TGTGCCACCAGTGACCGGACAGCGAGCAATCAGCCCCAGCATTTT.

This clonotype has a handful of counts. V and J are TRBV12-3 or TRBV12-4 and TRBJ2-3; D is possibly TRBD1 (6 bases). The CDR3 extends over 16 amino acids. V gave up 1 base and J gave up 7 bases, with 18 bases separating them. This chain's CDR3 is CASSLGGPPSTNTQYF. The DNA of the CDR3 is TGTGCCAGCAGTTTAGGGGGGCCCCCTTCTACGAATACGCAGTATTTT.

The chain carries TRBV6-5 and TRBJ2-7; 8 nucleotides line up with TRBD1. Germline CDR1 and CDR2: MNHEY and SVGAGI. The CDR3 extends over 15 amino acids. The ends lost 4 bases at V and 5 bases at J; junction bases unmatched: 10. The CDR3 here is CASSFGQGPANEQYF. As DNA, the CDR3 is TGTGCCAGCAGTTTTGGACAGGGACCGGCCAACGAGCAGTACTTC.

This clonotype has only one observation. J is TRBJ2-1 and V is TRBV28; 12 nucleotides align to TRBD2. Looked up from germline, CDR1 is MDHEN and CDR2 is SYDVKM. The CDR3 runs to 18 residues. With V trimmed by 4 bases and J by 4 bases, 11 bases remained unmatched. Written as DNA, the CDR3 is TGTGCCAGCAGTTCAACCCACTCTAGCGGGAGGGTATACAATGAGCAGTTCTTC. As protein: CASSSTHSSGRVYNEQFF.

This clonotype was counted between two and nine times. The chain is built from TRBV6-1 and TRBJ1-5; TRBD1 aligns across 7 bases. Germline V gene lookup returns CDR1 MNHNS and CDR2 SASEGT. This CDR3 spans 13 amino acids. J gave up 6 bases and V 6 bases, and 5 bases lay outside the gene matches. The CDR3 spells CASSKTGLQPQHF. The CDR3 DNA reads TGTGCCAGCAGCAAGACAGGGCTTCAGCCCCAGCATTTT.

This clonotype was observed a few times. This sequence joins TRBV25-1 and TRBJ2-5; D unclear. Germline CDR1 reads MGHDK; CDR2 reads SYGVNS. There are 15 residues in the CDR3. V lost 6 bases to trimming and J lost 6 bases, with 20 bases between them. This CDR3 is CASSLGTGGRKTQYF. The CDR3 coding sequence is TGTGCCAGCAGCTTAGGTACGGGCGGAAGAAAGACCCAGTACTTC.

This rearrangement joins TRBV7-9 to TRBJ1-2, with TRBD1 identical over 9 bases. This CDR3 has 15 residues. The V gene end was trimmed by 3 bases and the J gene end by 3 bases; junction bases not matched to a gene: 5. The germline V gene has CDR1 SEHNR and CDR2 FQNEAQ (reference sequence). The CDR3 DNA sequence: TGTGCCAGCAGCTTCGGACAGGGGATGGACTATGGCTACACCTTC. Its protein is CASSFGQGMDYGYTF.

This clonotype came up a few times. The chain is built from TRBV27 and TRBJ1-1; the match to TRBD1 covers 10 bases. Trimming cost V 4 bases and J 2 bases; bases outside gene matches: 7. CDR1 MNHEY and CDR2 SMNVEV come from the germline V gene (reference sequence). The CDR3 has 16 amino acids. CDR3 sequence (DNA): TGTGCCAGCAGTTCTCCGGGACAGGGGATAAACACTGAAGCTTTCTTT. Residues: CASSSPGQGINTEAFF.

The V call is TRBV6-5, the J call TRBJ2-1, with D uncertain. The CDR3 loop spans 12 amino acids. V lost 6 bases to trimming and J lost 7 bases, with 10 bases between them. From germline, CDR1 is MNHEY and CDR2 SVGAGI. As DNA, the CDR3 is TGTGCCAGCAGCCCCGGGTGGAATGAGCAGTTCTTC. Protein sequence: CASSPGWNEQFF.

A few counts support this clonotype. V and J are TRBV12-3 or TRBV12-4 and TRBJ1-1, with 10 bases aligning to TRBD1. V dropped 2 bases and J dropped 5; count of bases not matched to a gene: 5. The CDR3 length is 15 residues. In DNA, the CDR3 is TGTGCCAGCAGTTTAAGGACAGGGGGGTCGACTGAAGCTTTCTTT. Residues: CASSLRTGGSTEAFF.

CDR3 coding DNA: TGCAGTGCTAGTGGACTAGCGGGGAGGTACAATGAGCAGTTCTTC. Translating it yields CSASGLAGRYNEQFF. The J gene is TRBJ2-1, the V gene TRBV20-1; TRBD2 matches at 12 bases. The V and J ends lost 3 bases and 4 bases, in that order; junction bases with no gene match: 4. Germline CDR1 reads DFQATT; CDR2 reads SNEGSKA (reference sequence). CDR3 length: 15 amino acids.

The chain combines TRBV12-3 or TRBV12-4 with TRBJ2-6; no definite D call. V lost 6 bases and J lost 3, with 15 bases in between. This CDR3 is built from 16 residues. The CDR3 DNA is TGTGCCAGCAGCCCCCTCCAAAGTTTTGGGGCCAACGTCCTGACTTTC. Its translation is CASSPLQSFGANVLTF.

This clonotype was found a few times. The chain links TRBV6-5 to TRBJ1-5; TRBD1 matches 8 bases. J lost 0 bases, V lost 2 bases, and 9 bases had no gene match. The CDR3 consists of 18 residues. Germline assignment: CDR1 MNHEY and CDR2 SVGAGI. The CDR3 coding sequence is TGTGCCAGCAGTTACGGACAGGGCGGGGGATATAGCAATCAGCCCCAGCATTTT. Its translation: CASSYGQGGGYSNQPQHF.

V gene TRBV6-5 combines with J gene TRBJ2-7; the D gene could be TRBD1 or TRBD2 (5 bases each). V was trimmed by 6 bases and J by 7 bases, leaving 13 bases between them. Germline CDR1 MNHEY, CDR2 SVGAGI. This CDR3 is 12 amino acids long. CDR3 DNA: TGTGCCAGCAGGTCCGGGGCCAGGGAGCAGTACTTC. Protein product: CASRSGAREQYF.